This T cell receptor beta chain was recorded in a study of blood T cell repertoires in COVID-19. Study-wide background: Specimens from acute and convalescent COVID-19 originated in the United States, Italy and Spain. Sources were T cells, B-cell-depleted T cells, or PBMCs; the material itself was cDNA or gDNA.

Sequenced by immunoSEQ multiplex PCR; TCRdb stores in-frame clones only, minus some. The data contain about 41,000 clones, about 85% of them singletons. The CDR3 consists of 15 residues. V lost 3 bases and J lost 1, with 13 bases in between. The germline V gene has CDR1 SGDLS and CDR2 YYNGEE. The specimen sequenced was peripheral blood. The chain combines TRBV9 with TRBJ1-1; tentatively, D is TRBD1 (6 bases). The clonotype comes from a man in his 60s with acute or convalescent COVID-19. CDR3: CASSATMTGNTEAFF. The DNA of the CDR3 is TGTGCCAGCAGCGCCACCATGACAGGGAACACTGAAGCTTTCTTT.